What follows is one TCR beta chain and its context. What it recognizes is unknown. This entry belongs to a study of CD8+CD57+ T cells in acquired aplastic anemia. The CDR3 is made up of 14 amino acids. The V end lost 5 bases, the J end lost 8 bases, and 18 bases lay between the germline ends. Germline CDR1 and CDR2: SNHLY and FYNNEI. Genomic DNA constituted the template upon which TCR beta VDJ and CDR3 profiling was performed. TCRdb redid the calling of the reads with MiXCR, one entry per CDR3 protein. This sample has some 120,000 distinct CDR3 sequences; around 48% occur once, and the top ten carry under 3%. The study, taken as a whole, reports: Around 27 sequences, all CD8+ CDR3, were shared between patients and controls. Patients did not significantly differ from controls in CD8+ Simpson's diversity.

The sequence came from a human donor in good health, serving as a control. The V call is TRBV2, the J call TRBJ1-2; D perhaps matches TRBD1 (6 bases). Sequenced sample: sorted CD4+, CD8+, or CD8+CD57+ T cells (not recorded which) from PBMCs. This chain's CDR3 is CASSREGVPSGYTF. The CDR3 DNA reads TGTGCCAGCAGTCGGGAGGGGGTCCCGAGCGGCTACACCTTC.